Below, 20 T cell receptor beta chains from the same sample are listed, as sequenced in a study of cytomegalovirus exposure and HLA in healthy donors. Primers for the PCR totalled 60 Vbeta and 13 Jbeta. Method: immunoSEQ multiplex PCR; TCRdb's copy keeps in-frame clones and lacks some. Of roughly 280,000 clones listed, roughly two thirds are singletons. Sequencing was performed on PBMCs. The receptors shown here come from a female donor in good health and CMV-seronegative.

This clone was observed a handful of times. The genes are TRBV6-1 and TRBJ2-7, with TRBD2 matching 11 bases. Germline CDR1 and CDR2: MNHNS and SASEGT. V lost 6 bases, J lost 0 bases, and 4 bases stayed unmatched. This CDR3 comprises 15 residues. This CDR3 reads CASRIAGGSSYEQYF. CDR3 coding DNA: TGTGCCAGCAGGATAGCGGGAGGGAGCTCCTACGAGCAGTACTTC.

This clone was detected a few times. CDR3 residues: CASSPAGRTDYNEQFF. In DNA, the CDR3 is TGTGCCAGCAGTCCCGCCGGTAGGACAGATTACAATGAGCAGTTCTTC. This chain links TRBV25-1 with TRBJ2-1; D is perhaps TRBD1 (6 bases). The CDR3 extends over 16 amino acids. The V gene's germline CDR1 is MGHDK and CDR2 SYGVNS. V was pared by 5 bases and J by 4 bases, with 18 bases between.

The chain has TRBV5-1 and TRBJ2-5; 7 bases match TRBD1. The CDR3 totals 15 residues. With V trimmed by 0 bases and J by 1 base, 3 bases remained unmatched. CDR1 and CDR2 (germline): SGHRS, YFSETQ. The CDR3 DNA reads as TGCGCCAGCAGCTTGGATGGGACAGCCCAAGAGACCCAGTACTTC. Its protein product is CASSLDGTAQETQYF.

The chain combines TRBV7-3 with TRBJ2-1, with D tentatively TRBD1 (5 bases). This CDR3 is built from 13 residues. V was clipped by 5 bases and J by 3 bases, with 8 bases between them. Germline V gene sequence: CDR1 SGHTA, CDR2 FQGTGA. CDR3 in amino acids: CASSPQVYNEQFF. The CDR3 coding sequence is TGTGCCAGCAGCCCACAGGTCTACAATGAGCAGTTCTTC. The full variable domain, its missing parts supplied by reference TRBV7-3 and TRBJ2-1, is GAGVSQTPSNKVTEKGKYVELRCDPISGHTALYWYRQSLGQGPEFLIYFQGTGAADDSGLPNDRFFAVRPEGSVSTLKIQRTERGDSAVYLCASSPQVYNEQFFGPGTRLTVL.

The CDR3 bases are TGTGCCAGCAGTTTGCCGGGGTTTTTCGACTATGGCTACACCTTC. Residues: CASSLPGFFDYGYTF. The chain carries TRBV28 and TRBJ1-2; D gene uncertain. CDR3 length: 15 residues. Germline CDR1 and CDR2: MDHEN and SYDVKM. V lost 3 bases to trimming and J lost 3 bases, with 14 bases between them.

This clone occurred a few times. The chain carries TRBV19 and TRBJ2-1; 11 bases fit TRBD2. J gave up 3 bases and V 4 bases, and 5 bases lay outside the gene matches. Germline V gives CDR1 LNHDA, CDR2 SQIVND (reference sequence). This CDR3 comprises 16 residues. The DNA of the CDR3 is TGTGCCAGTAGTAAAACCGGGACTAGCGGCTACAATGAGCAGTTCTTC. Translated, it gives CASSKTGTSGYNEQFF.

The chain links TRBV4-1 to TRBJ1-6; 9 nucleotides align to TRBD1. After removal of 1 base from V and 11 bases from J, the junction contained 9 bases not matched to a gene. The CDR3 sequence is 16 residues long. Germline V gene lookup returns CDR1 MGHRA and CDR2 YSYEKL. The CDR3 nucleotides are TGCGCCAGCAGCCAAGTGGGGACAGGGTCTGTTCCACCCCTCCACTTT. Translating gives CASSQVGTGSVPPLHF.

There are a few counts of this clone. The rearrangement uses TRBV7-2 and TRBJ2-2, with 12 nucleotides matching TRBD2. Germline lookup yields CDR1 SGHTA and CDR2 FQGNSA. The ends lost 8 bases at V and 8 bases at J; junction bases unmatched: 12. The CDR3 is made up of 16 amino acids. CDR3 nucleotides: TGTGCCAGCTCTAGCTGGACTAGCGGGACCTGGGGGGAGCTGTTTTTT. This encodes CASSSWTSGTWGELFF.

The chain uses TRBV11-3 and TRBJ2-5; 11 bases agree with TRBD2. The J call may be faulty, since TRBJ2-7 better matches the DNA end. This CDR3 comprises 15 residues. Germline assignment: CDR1 SGHNT and CDR2 YENEEA. The CDR3, as DNA: TGTGCCAGCAGCCGACTAGCGGGGAAGGAGTACGAGCAGTACTTC. Amino acids: CASSRLAGKEYEQYF.

The J gene is TRBJ2-7, the V gene TRBV11-3; 11 bases align to TRBD2. This CDR3 is built from 16 residues. The V gene's germline CDR1 is SGHNT and CDR2 YENEEA. J gave up 4 bases and V 4 bases, and 9 bases lay outside the gene matches. The CDR3 region has the DNA TGTGCCAGCAGCTCCAAGGGGACTAGCGGACTATACGAGCAGTACTTC. Its protein product is CASSSKGTSGLYEQYF.

This clone has only a few counts. The chain joins TRBV28 to TRBJ2-7, with a weak D call TRBD2 (5 bases). With 8 bases removed from V and 5 bases from J, the gap between germline ends came to 10 bases. The CDR3 sequence is 11 residues long. Germline lookup yields CDR1 MDHEN and CDR2 SYDVKM. In DNA, the CDR3 is TGTGCCAGCGGGAGAGGGCACGAGCAGTACTTC. It yields the protein CASGRGHEQYF. Full variable domain (remainder filled in from reference TRBV28 and TRBJ2-7): DVKVTQSSRYLVKRTGEKVFLECVQDMDHENMFWYRQDPGLGLRLIYFSYDVKMKEKGDIPEGYSVSREKKERFSLILESASTNQTSMYLCASGRGHEQYFGPGTRLTVT.

This clone was seen more than once but under ten times. The chain joins TRBV15 to TRBJ2-5; maybe TRBD2 (7 bases). The CDR3 sequence is 14 residues long. The V end was cut by 4 bases, the J end by 5 bases, with 14 bases between. Germline CDR1 is LNHNV and CDR2 is YYDKDF (reference sequence). DNA for the CDR3: TGTGCCACCAGCAAAGGGGGGGGCGAGGAGACCCAGTACTTC. The encoded protein is CATSKGGGEETQYF.

This chain uses TRBV28 with TRBJ2-7; D possibly corresponds to TRBD2 (6 bases). Germline CDR1 reads MDHEN; CDR2 reads SYDVKM. Trimming removed 6 bases at V and 4 bases at J, with 16 bases between. This CDR3 has 14 amino acids. The CDR3 loop reads CASREKGGPYEQYF. As DNA, the CDR3 is TGTGCCAGCAGGGAGAAAGGAGGGCCATACGAGCAGTACTTC.

The chain joins TRBV7-9 to TRBJ2-7; TRBD2 agrees at 9 bases. With 5 bases clipped from V and 5 bases from J, the junction kept 10 bases outside the gene matches. The CDR3 spans 15 residues. Germline values: CDR1 SEHNR, CDR2 FQNEAQ (reference sequence). CDR3 DNA: TGTGCCAGCAGCCGTTCGGGTAGCGGGAGCCACGAGCAGTACTTC. This encodes CASSRSGSGSHEQYF.

The V and J genes are TRBV7-9 and TRBJ2-7; D perhaps matches TRBD1 (5 bases). V dropped 0 bases and J dropped 5 bases, with 17 bases sitting between them. The CDR3 contains 16 residues. CDR1 and CDR2 from the germline V gene are SEHNR and FQNEAQ (reference sequence). DNA of the CDR3: TGTGCCAGCAGCTTAGCGCCAGGGAATGTGGTGGACGAGCAGTACTTC. Translation gives CASSLAPGNVVDEQYF.

The gene calls are TRBV27 and TRBJ1-4, with a possible D match to TRBD1 (6 bases). CDR3 length: 14 residues. CDR1 MNHEY and CDR2 SMNVEV come from the germline V gene (reference sequence). V was pared by 6 bases and J by 4 bases, with 12 bases between. The DNA of the CDR3 is TGTGCCAGCAGACCGGGACAACTTAATGAAAAACTGTTTTTT. Its translation: CASRPGQLNEKLFF.

The CDR3 sequence: CASSRLSRDRAGGYTF. The DNA for the CDR3 is TGTGCCAGCAGTCGTCTGTCCCGGGACAGGGCAGGGGGCTACACCTTC. The chain is built from TRBV28 and TRBJ1-2; TRBD1 matches 9 bases. V lost 5 bases, J lost 8 bases, and 15 bases stayed unmatched. CDR1 is MDHEN, CDR2 SYDVKM, per germline. This CDR3 has 16 residues.

This chain uses TRBV18 with TRBJ1-4, with D possibly matching TRBD1 (6 bases). The germline CDR1 and CDR2 sequences are KGHSH and LQKENI. The CDR3 consists of 13 residues. The V gene lost 5 bases and the J gene lost 6 bases, with 10 bases spanning the gap. As DNA, the CDR3 is TGTGCCAGCTCAAGGGGGACGGATGAAAAACTGTTTTTT. It specifies CASSRGTDEKLFF.

The rearrangement uses TRBV4-1 and TRBJ2-7; 7 nucleotides line up with TRBD1. V lost 4 bases and J lost 4; bases outside the gene matches: 7. Germline lookup yields CDR1 MGHRA and CDR2 YSYEKL. This CDR3 spans 14 amino acids. CDR3 amino acids: CASSPPDRTYEQYF. The CDR3 nucleotides read TGCGCCAGCAGCCCTCCGGACAGGACTTACGAGCAGTACTTC.

The CDR3 nucleotides read TGTGCCAGTCAGGTTTTTTCTGGAAACACCATATATTTT. Protein sequence: CASQVFSGNTIYF. The V and J genes are TRBV2 and TRBJ1-3; D unresolved. The CDR3 is 13 amino acids. The V gene's germline CDR1 is SNHLY and CDR2 FYNNEI. Deletions cut 9 bases from V and 1 base from J, with 10 bases between.